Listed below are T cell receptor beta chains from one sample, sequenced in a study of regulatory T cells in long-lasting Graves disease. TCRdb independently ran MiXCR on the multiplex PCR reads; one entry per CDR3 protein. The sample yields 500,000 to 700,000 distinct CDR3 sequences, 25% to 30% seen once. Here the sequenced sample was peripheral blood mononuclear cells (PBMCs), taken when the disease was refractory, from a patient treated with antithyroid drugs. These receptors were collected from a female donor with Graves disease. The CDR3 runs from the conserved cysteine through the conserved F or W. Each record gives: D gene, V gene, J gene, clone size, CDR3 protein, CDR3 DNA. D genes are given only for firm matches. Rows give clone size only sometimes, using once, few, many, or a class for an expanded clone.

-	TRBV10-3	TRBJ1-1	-	CAINGDVSNTEAFF	TGTGCCATCAATGGCGACGTGTCGAACACTGAAGCTTTCTTT
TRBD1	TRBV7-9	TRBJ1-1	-	CASSFTRDREAFF	TGTGCCAGCAGCTTCACCCGGGACAGGGAAGCTTTCTTT
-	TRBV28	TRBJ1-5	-	CASRPRVRGSQPQHF	TGTGCCAGCAGACCCCGGGTCCGAGGATCTCAGCCCCAGCATTTT
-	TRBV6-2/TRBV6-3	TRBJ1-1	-	CASKEIRTAEAFF	TGTGCCAGTAAAGAAATACGGACAGCTGAAGCTTTCTTT
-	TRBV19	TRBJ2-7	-	CASSIAGAVEQYF	TGTGCCAGTAGTATAGCGGGAGCGGTCGAGCAGTACTTC
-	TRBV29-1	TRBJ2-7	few	CSIRPGGNEQYF	TGCAGCATACGACCCGGGGGAAACGAGCAGTACTTC
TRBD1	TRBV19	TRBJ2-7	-	CASSISARQGAYEQYF	TGTGCCAGTAGTATCTCGGCGAGACAGGGGGCCTACGAGCAGTACTTC
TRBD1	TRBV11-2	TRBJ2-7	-	CASSEGQGAIHEQYF	TGTGCCAGCAGCGAGGGACAGGGGGCCATTCACGAGCAGTACTTC
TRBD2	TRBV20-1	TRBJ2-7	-	CSARRTSGTYEQYF	TGCAGTGCTAGGAGGACTAGCGGGACCTACGAGCAGTACTTC
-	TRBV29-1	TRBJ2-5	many	CSVGSETQYF	TGCAGCGTTGGTTCAGAGACCCAGTACTTC
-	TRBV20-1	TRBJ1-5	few	CSAPRNSNQPQHF	TGCAGTGCTCCACGGAATAGCAATCAGCCCCAGCATTTT
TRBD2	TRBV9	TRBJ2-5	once	CASSPLSSGRMETQYF	TGTGCCAGCAGCCCCTTGTCTAGCGGGAGGATGGAGACCCAGTACTTC
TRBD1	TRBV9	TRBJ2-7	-	CASSVGQGFYEQYF	TGTGCCAGCAGCGTGGGACAGGGTTTTTACGAGCAGTACTTC
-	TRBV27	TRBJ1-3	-	CASSPWGGASGNTIYF	TGTGCCAGCAGTCCCTGGGGGGGTGCGTCTGGAAACACCATATATTTT
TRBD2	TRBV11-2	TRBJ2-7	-	CASSPQREGYEQYF	TGTGCCAGCAGCCCCCAGCGGGAGGGCTACGAGCAGTACTTC
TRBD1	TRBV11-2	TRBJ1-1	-	CASSPRTGGGGSTEAFF	TGTGCCAGCAGCCCAAGGACAGGGGGCGGAGGAAGCACTGAAGCTTTCTTT
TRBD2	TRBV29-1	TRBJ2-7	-	CSVVGLAYEQYF	TGCAGCGTTGTGGGACTAGCCTACGAGCAGTACTTC
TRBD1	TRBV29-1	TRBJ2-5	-	CSVEDRGQGALETQYF	TGCAGCGTTGAAGATCGCGGACAGGGGGCTCTTGAGACCCAGTACTTC
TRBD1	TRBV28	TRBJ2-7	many	CASSAELRGRKQYF	TGTGCCAGCAGCGCTGAACTCAGGGGGCGGAAGCAGTACTTC
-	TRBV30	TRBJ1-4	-	CAWSTGNNEKLFF	TGTGCCTGGAGCACGGGAAATAATGAAAAACTGTTTTTT
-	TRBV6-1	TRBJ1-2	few	CATGLAGAYGYTF	TGTGCCACCGGCCTAGCAGGGGCATATGGCTACACCTTC
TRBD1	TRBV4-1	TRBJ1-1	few	CASSQDDREPEAFF	TGCGCCAGCAGCCAAGATGACAGGGAGCCTGAAGCTTTCTTT
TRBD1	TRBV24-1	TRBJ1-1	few	CATSRGTGDAFF	TGTGCCACCAGTAGAGGGACAGGGGACGCTTTCTTT
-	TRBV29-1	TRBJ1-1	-	CSVVSPLASESEAFF	TGCAGCGTTGTCAGCCCTCTTGCAAGTGAATCTGAAGCTTTCTTT
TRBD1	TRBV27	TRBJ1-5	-	CASSSTGTGNQPQHF	TGTGCCAGCAGTTCCACCGGGACAGGGAACCAGCCCCAGCATTTT
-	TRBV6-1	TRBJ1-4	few	CASSIGEFKDEKLFF	TGTGCCAGCAGTATAGGAGAGTTTAAGGATGAAAAACTGTTTTTT
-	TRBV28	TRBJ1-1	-	CASSVEVSTEAFF	TGTGCCAGCAGTGTCGAGGTGAGCACTGAAGCTTTCTTT
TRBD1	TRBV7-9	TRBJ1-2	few	CASRTGGYNYGYTF	TGTGCCAGCCGGACAGGGGGTTACAACTATGGCTACACCTTC
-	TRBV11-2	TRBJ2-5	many	CASSVPGLRDQYF	TGTGCCAGCAGCGTTCCGGGACTCCGCGACCAGTACTTC
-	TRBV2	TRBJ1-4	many	CASSEGQGVNEKLFF	TGTGCCAGCAGTGAAGGTCAAGGGGTGAATGAAAAACTGTTTTTT
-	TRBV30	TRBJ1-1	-	CAWSVSTEAFF	TGTGCCTGGAGTGTATCCACTGAAGCTTTCTTT
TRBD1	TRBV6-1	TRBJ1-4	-	CASSTRQGGEKLFF	TGTGCCAGCAGCACCCGACAGGGAGGTGAAAAACTGTTTTTT
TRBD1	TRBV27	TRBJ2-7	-	CASSPTIRQGDWLSGFEQYF	TGTGCCAGCAGTCCAACGATTCGACAGGGGGACTGGCTCTCGGGCTTCGAGCAGTACTTC
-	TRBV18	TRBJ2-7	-	CASSRGGNRGHEQYF	TGTGCCAGCTCACGCGGCGGGAACAGGGGACACGAGCAGTACTTC
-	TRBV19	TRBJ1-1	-	CASSISARAMNTEAFF	TGTGCCAGTAGTATCTCTGCCAGGGCCATGAACACTGAAGCTTTCTTT
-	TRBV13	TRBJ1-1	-	CASSLVGARANTEAFF	TGTGCCAGCAGCTTAGTTGGGGCCCGGGCGAACACTGAAGCTTTCTTT
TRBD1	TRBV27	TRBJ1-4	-	CASSSVTGGKDEKLFF	TGTGCCAGCAGTTCAGTGACAGGGGGCAAGGATGAAAAACTGTTTTTT
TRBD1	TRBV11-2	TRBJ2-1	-	CASSRTGGKRDEQFF	TGTGCCAGCAGCCGAACAGGGGGCAAGCGCGATGAGCAGTTCTTC
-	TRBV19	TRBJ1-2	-	CASMRGNYGYTF	TGTGCCAGTATGCGGGGCAACTATGGCTACACCTTC
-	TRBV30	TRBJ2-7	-	CAWATRPGIYEQYF	TGTGCCTGGGCAACGAGACCGGGAATCTACGAGCAGTACTTC
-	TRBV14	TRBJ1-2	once	CASSQDPIQSPYGYTF	TGTGCCAGCAGCCAAGATCCGATACAATCCCCCTATGGCTACACCTTC
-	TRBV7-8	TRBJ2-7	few	CASSLGPDRSEQYF	TGTGCCAGCAGCTTAGGCCCCGACAGGAGCGAGCAGTACTTC